Ten or more counts support the clone carrying this TCR beta chain. What it recognizes is unknown. The data belong to a study of Graves' ophthalmopathy and Graves' hyperthyroidism. Study-level points and caveats: The model predicted ophthalmopathy progression with 60% to 71% sensitivity and under 75% specificity. A roughly 83% specificity and roughly 90% sensitivity were achieved by a 13-signature model that separated ophthalmopathy from stable hyperthyroidism. Most expanded clonotypes in thyroid above 0.001 frequency also showed up in blood.

TCR beta CDR3 regions were amplified from RNA transcripts. HTBI-primed first-round RT-PCR preceded second-round multiplex PCR. One entry per CDR3 protein, called by TCRdb with MiXCR from the multiplex PCR reads. The table shows 300,000 to 450,000 distinct CDR3 sequences, with roughly 15% occurring only once. Orbital computed tomography and thyroid ultrasound, along with TRAb, serum thyroxine and clinical symptoms, underpinned diagnosis. The CDR3 totals 16 residues. CDR1 and CDR2 (germline): MDHEN, SYDVKM. With 3 bases removed from V and 5 bases from J, the gap between germline ends came to 19 bases. The chain couples TRBV28 to TRBJ2-5; D is possibly TRBD2 (6 bases). The sample was peripheral blood. The source is an adult woman with stable Graves' hyperthyroidism. In nucleotides, the CDR3 is TGTGCCAGCAGTTTCTCGGGCGGGGAGGAGGAGGAGACCCAGTACTTC. Its protein product is CASSFSGGEEEETQYF.